This passage covers 18 T cell receptor beta chains from one sample sequenced in a study of OX40 agonist ivuxolimab in advanced cancers. Clones were read by immunoSEQ multiplex PCR, and TCRdb kept only the in-frame ones, dropping some. The sample has 80,000 to 100,000 clones, about 87% seen once; the top ten hold 0.79%. Here the sequenced sample was CD4+ or CD8+ T cells sorted from blood, taken in a trial of the OX40 agonist ivuxolimab. The receptors shown here come from an adult with an advanced solid tumor such as melanoma, head and neck, liver or kidney cancer.

V and J are TRBV18 and TRBJ1-1, with no clear D. Germline V gene data show CDR1 as KGHSH and CDR2 as LQKENI. Trimming shortened V by 1 base and J by 0 bases, and 3 bases separated the two germline ends. CDR3 length: 13 residues. This chain's CDR3 is CASSPQVNTEAFF. CDR3 bases: TGTGCCAGCTCACCACAGGTGAACACTGAAGCTTTCTTT. The full variable domain, in which reference TRBV18 and TRBJ1-1 provide the parts outside the CDR3, is NAGVMQNPRHLVRRRGQEARLRCSPMKGHSHVYWYRQLPEEGLKFMVYLQKENIIDESGMPKERFSAEFPKEGPSILRIQQVVRGDSAAYFCASSPQVNTEAFFGQGTRLTVV.

This chain uses TRBV7-9 with TRBJ1-1; D gene uncertain. The CDR3 has 18 amino acids. V lost 0 bases and J 5 bases, leaving 22 bases between the germline ends. Germline V gene lookup returns CDR1 SEHNR and CDR2 FQNEAQ (reference sequence). CDR3 sequence: CASSLAKLKGAYGTEAFF. The CDR3, as DNA: TGTGCCAGCAGCTTAGCGAAGTTGAAAGGCGCGTATGGTACTGAAGCTTTCTTT.

The chain combines TRBV18 with TRBJ1-1, with D uncertain. Per the germline V gene, CDR1 is KGHSH and CDR2 is LQKENI. The CDR3 has 12 amino acids. The V end lost 4 bases, the J end lost 1 base, and 4 bases lay between the germline ends. The CDR3 DNA sequence: TGTGCCAGCTCACATGGGAACACTGAAGCTTTCTTT. Translating it yields CASSHGNTEAFF.

The chain is built from TRBV7-3 and TRBJ2-1, with D possibly TRBD1 on 5 matching bases. Looked up from germline, CDR1 is SGHTA and CDR2 is FQGTGA. There are 14 residues in the CDR3. Trimming stripped 3 bases from V and 6 bases from J, with 12 bases between. This chain's CDR3 is CASSLPTETNEQFF. In DNA form, the CDR3 reads TGTGCCAGCAGCTTGCCGACAGAAACCAATGAGCAGTTCTTC.

This chain uses TRBV9 with TRBJ2-3, with a weak D call TRBD1 (6 bases). V was clipped by 0 bases and J by 2 bases, with 13 bases between them. Germline V gene data show CDR1 as SGDLS and CDR2 as YYNGEE. There are 16 residues in the CDR3. The CDR3 DNA follows: TGTGCCAGCAGCGTAGCTGGGGGCGAGGCCACAGATACGCAGTATTTT. It codes for CASSVAGGEATDTQYF.

This clone appeared a single time. The chain combines TRBV30 with TRBJ2-3; weak D call: TRBD1 (5 bases). With 1 base removed from V and 6 bases from J, the gap between germline ends came to 11 bases. CDR1 and CDR2 from the germline V gene are GTSNPN and SVGIG (reference sequence). There are 13 residues in the CDR3. This CDR3 is CAWSATGWDTQYF. DNA of the CDR3: TGTGCCTGGAGTGCCACAGGTTGGGATACGCAGTATTTT.

The rearrangement uses TRBV11-2 and TRBJ2-1; no clear D gene. Germline loops: CDR1 SGHAT, CDR2 FQNNGV. The length of the CDR3 is 14 residues. V was trimmed by 3 bases and J by 0 bases, leaving 6 bases between them. The CDR3 nucleotides are TGTGCCAGCAGCTTCGGGTCCTCCTACAATGAGCAGTTCTTC. Amino acid sequence: CASSFGSSYNEQFF.

This clone was seen just once. V and J are TRBV7-2 and TRBJ2-7; possible D gene TRBD1, 6 bases. The CDR3 is 14 residues long. With 5 bases removed from V and 2 bases from J, the gap between germline ends came to 13 bases. Germline CDR1 reads SGHTA; CDR2 reads FQGNSA. The CDR3 reads CASSNPGETYEQYF. In DNA, the CDR3 is TGTGCCAGCAGCAATCCAGGGGAGACCTACGAGCAGTACTTC.

The gene calls are TRBV27 and TRBJ2-7; D gene unclear. In germline, CDR1 is MNHEY, CDR2 SMNVEV (reference sequence). The CDR3 covers 15 residues. V lost 0 bases and J lost 6, with 15 bases in between. The DNA of the CDR3 is TGTGCCAGCAGTTTATCTTCTGGGATTGGGTCCGAGCAGTACTTC. Translation: CASSLSSGIGSEQYF.

The V gene is TRBV5-1, the J gene TRBJ1-2; 8 bases agree with TRBD1. Germline trimming cut 5 bases from V and 4 bases from J; bases unmatched to any gene: 13. Germline V gene data show CDR1 as SGHRS and CDR2 as YFSETQ. The CDR3 has 16 residues. CDR3 region: CASRLDGQGAGYGYTF. Here the CDR3 DNA reads TGCGCCAGCAGACTTGACGGCCAGGGGGCTGGCTATGGCTACACCTTC.

The V call is TRBV6-5, the J call TRBJ2-2; D assignment may be TRBD1 or TRBD2 (5 bases each). The germline V and J ends were trimmed by 6 bases and 1 base, with 12 bases remaining between them. CDR1 MNHEY and CDR2 SVGAGI come from the germline V gene. The CDR3 covers 15 residues. CDR3 coding DNA: TGTGCCAGCAGGACCGGGACCCAGAACACCGGGGAGCTGTTTTTT. This codes for CASRTGTQNTGELFF.

The rearrangement links TRBV5-4 to TRBJ1-4; 7 bases map to TRBD1. The CDR3 is 15 residues long. The germline V gene encodes CDR1 SGHNT and CDR2 YYREEE (reference sequence). Trimming at V came to 4 bases and at J to 7 bases, leaving 10 bases not matched to a gene. CDR3 region: CASSEQTGPGEKLFF. In DNA form, the CDR3 reads TGTGCCAGCAGCGAGCAGACAGGGCCGGGTGAAAAACTGTTTTTT.

This chain connects TRBV9 to TRBJ2-3; the match to TRBD1 covers 8 bases. This CDR3 region has 14 residues. The germline V gene has CDR1 SGDLS and CDR2 YYNGEE. J was trimmed by 1 base and V by 9 bases; bases with no gene match: 7. Written as DNA, the CDR3 is TGTGCCACAAACCGGGGACAGGGCACAGATACGCAGTATTTT. It translates to CATNRGQGTDTQYF.

The V and J genes are TRBV21-1 and TRBJ1-3. TRBV21-1 is noted as a pseudogene. CDR3 length equals 18 residues. This chain's CDR3 is CASSKESFLELSGNTIYF. The DNA of the CDR3 is TGTGCCAGCAGCAAAGAGTCCTTCTTAGAACTCTCTGGAAACACCATATATTTT.

This clone was observed once. J is TRBJ2-7 and V is TRBV11-2; D not resolved. CDR1 and CDR2 from the germline V gene are SGHAT and FQNNGV. The CDR3 totals 15 residues. V was clipped by 0 bases and J by 0 bases, with 9 bases between them. CDR3 protein: CASSLEYASSYEQYF. The CDR3 DNA is TGTGCCAGCAGCTTAGAGTACGCTAGCTCCTACGAGCAGTACTTC.

Only one count was recorded for this clone. The rearrangement uses TRBV2 and TRBJ1-2; D gene uncertain. V shed 3 bases and J shed 1 base, with 9 bases lying between them. The CDR3 runs 14 residues. Germline CDR1 reads SNHLY; CDR2 reads FYNNEI. The CDR3 here is CASSESTDNYGYTF. Here the CDR3 DNA reads TGTGCCAGCAGTGAGAGTACAGATAACTATGGCTACACCTTC.

The chain uses TRBV7-9 and TRBJ2-3; D may match TRBD1 or TRBD2 (5 bases each). Trimming removed 2 bases at V and 10 bases at J, with 19 bases between. This CDR3 has 15 amino acids. Germline assignment: CDR1 SEHNR and CDR2 FQNEAQ (reference sequence). As DNA, the CDR3 is TGTGCCAGCAGCTTATCGTGGGGGTCGGAGTTATCGCAGTATTTT. This codes for CASSLSWGSELSQYF.

J is TRBJ1-5 and V is TRBV19; D may be TRBD1 (5 bases). The CDR3 totals 14 residues. CDR1 LNHDA and CDR2 SQIVND come from the germline V gene (reference sequence). The ends were cut back, 5 bases at V and 2 bases at J, with 10 bases in the middle. CDR3 DNA: TGTGCCAGTAGTTTTCAAGGGGGCAATCAGCCCCAGCATTTT. It yields the protein CASSFQGGNQPQHF.